This entry describes one T cell receptor (beta chain). The authors' processing: Nucleated cell counts were estimated from reference gene primer amplification. Generated by immunoSEQ multiplex PCR, the TCRdb table keeps only in-frame clones and is missing some. V and J calls and clone size are those listed in that table; D and trimming were worked out from the DNA. The top ten clones hold 9.5% to 15% of a sample with over 200,000 clones, almost 85% of them seen once. The sample comes from a study of blood T cell repertoires in COVID-19. Study details: There were acute and convalescent COVID-19 samples, and they came from the United States, Italy and Spain. T cells, B-cell-depleted T cells, or PBMCs supplied cDNA or gDNA.

The junction had 16 bases not matched to a gene; V was cut back by 8 bases and J by 7 bases. This CDR3 is built from 16 residues. Germline CDR1 SGDLS, CDR2 YYNGEE. Material: peripheral blood. The sequence was obtained from a woman aged 40-49 years with acute or convalescent COVID-19. The V call is TRBV9, the J call TRBJ2-2; 8 nucleotides agree with TRBD2. CDR3 amino acids: CASSSGNPRGGGELFF. The CDR3, as DNA: TGTGCCAGTAGTAGCGGGAACCCCCGGGGTGGCGGGGAGCTGTTTTTT.